Presented here are 30 T cell receptor beta chains from one specimen sequenced in a study of low-dose radiotherapy and immunotherapy resistance in tumors. Indicated time point: before trial treatment. Covering alpha and beta chains, TRAV- and TRBV-specific primers were used for the first-strand cDNA. With a V-primer adapter and a constant-region primer, TCRs were amplified for about 20 PCR cycles. TCRdb reprocessed the reads via MiXCR and lists one record per CDR3 protein. The repertoire has tens of thousands of distinct CDR3 sequences, around 25% of them found once; the top ten carry around 5%. This specimen consisted of PBMCs, obtained before treatment. The receptors were gathered from a male donor with prostate cancer.

This clonotype was detected ten times or more. This rearrangement joins TRBV10-3 to TRBJ2-5; 13 bases are a match to TRBD2. CDR1 and CDR2 from the germline V gene are ENHRY and SYGVKD. The CDR3 is 16 amino acids. Trimming cost V 6 bases and J 1 base; bases outside gene matches: 5. The CDR3 bases are TGTGCCATCAGCCTCGGACTAGCGGGAGCCCAAGAGACCCAGTACTTC. Amino acids: CAISLGLAGAQETQYF.

On this clonotype: A single base is all that separates this from a far larger clone, so a read error is likely. The chain is built from TRBV13 and TRBJ2-1; D possibly uses TRBD1 or TRBD2 (6 bases each). Looked up from germline, CDR1 is PRHDT and CDR2 is FYEKMQ (reference sequence). The CDR3 contains 13 residues. The CDR3, as DNA: TGTGCCAGCATAGGGGGGCTTTACAGTGAGCAGTTCTTC. Its translation: CASIGGLYSEQFF. The whole variable domain, remainder taken from reference TRBV13 and TRBJ2-1, is AAGVIQSPRHLIKEKRETATLKCYPIPRHDTVYWYQQGPGQDPQFLISFYEKMQSDKGSIPDRFSAQQFSDYHSELNMSSLELGDSALYFCASIGGLYSEQFFGPGTRLTVL.

The CDR3 is CTATTHAGTDNYGYTF. In DNA, the CDR3 is TGCACCGCTACCACGCACGCCGGGACAGATAACTATGGCTACACCTTC. The rearrangement joins TRBV29-1 to TRBJ1-2, with 7 bases identical to TRBD1. Per germline, CDR1 SQVTM and CDR2 ANQGSEA. The CDR3 consists of 16 residues. Full variable domain (remainder filled in from reference TRBV29-1 and TRBJ1-2): SAVISQKPSRDICQRGTSLTIQCQVDSQVTMMFWYRQQPGQSLTLIATANQGSEATYESGFVIDKFPISRPNLTFSTLTVSNMSPEDSSIYLCTATTHAGTDNYGYTFGSGTRLTVV.

The V and J genes are TRBV5-5 and TRBJ2-5; 13 bases match TRBD2. V was clipped by 6 bases and J by 4 bases; unmatched bases: 9. Germline V lookup: CDR1 SGHKS, CDR2 YYEKEE (reference sequence). The CDR3 covers 16 residues. CDR3 in DNA: TGTGCCAGCACCCGGACTAGCGGGGGAGGTGGAGAGACCCAGTACTTC. Its translation: CASTRTSGGGGETQYF.

In its sample, this clonotype was seen many times. V gene TRBV18 combines with J gene TRBJ2-4; D is undetermined. V lost 0 bases to trimming and J lost 4 bases, with 10 bases between them. The CDR3 runs 15 residues. Looked up from germline, CDR1 is KGHSH and CDR2 is LQKENI. The CDR3 DNA is TGTGCCAGCTCACCACCGTCGAGCCAGAAAAACATTCAGTACTTC. Translated: CASSPPSSQKNIQYF.

In its sample, this clonotype was seen many times. The rearrangement joins TRBV19 to TRBJ2-1, with a tentative D call TRBD2 (5 bases). The V end lost 7 bases, the J end lost 8 bases, and 15 bases lay between the germline ends. Germline V lookup: CDR1 LNHDA, CDR2 SQIVND (reference sequence). The CDR3 is 13 residues long. For the CDR3, the DNA is TGTGCCAGTATGGGCCGGGAAAGGGATGAGCAGTTCTTC. Encoded protein: CASMGRERDEQFF.

This clonotype has just a few counts. This rearrangement joins TRBV28 to TRBJ2-7, with TRBD1 as a possible D gene (6 bases). The germline CDR1 and CDR2 sequences are MDHEN and SYDVKM. Trimming removed 6 bases from V and 0 bases from J, with 12 bases in between. This CDR3 has 14 residues. This chain's CDR3 is CASSRMTGSYEQYF. Written as DNA, the CDR3 is TGTGCCAGCAGCCGGATGACAGGCTCCTACGAGCAGTACTTC.

This clonotype was found many times. V and J are TRBV5-1 and TRBJ1-6; D ambiguous. This CDR3 has 14 amino acids. V was pared by 1 base and J by 7 bases, with 9 bases between. CDR1 is SGHRS, CDR2 YFSETQ, per germline. The CDR3, as DNA: TGCGCCAGCAGCTTGCAAGGTGAGAATTCACCCCTCCACTTT. Amino acid sequence: CASSLQGENSPLHF.

V gene TRBV20-1 combines with J gene TRBJ2-3; 7 positions agree with TRBD1. This CDR3 is 15 amino acids long. Germline V gene data show CDR1 as DFQATT and CDR2 as SNEGSKA (reference sequence). J lost 2 bases, V lost 3 bases, and 8 bases had no gene match. The CDR3: CSASPSDRNTDTQYF. For the CDR3, the DNA is TGCAGTGCTAGTCCGTCGGACAGGAACACAGATACGCAGTATTTT.

This clonotype is termed medium-sized. This rearrangement joins TRBV5-5 to TRBJ1-5, with 10 bases that match TRBD1. Germline CDR1 is SGHKS and CDR2 is YYEKEE (reference sequence). J lost 4 bases, V lost 3 bases, and 7 bases had no gene match. The CDR3 contains 16 residues. The CDR3 DNA is TGTGCCAGCAGCTCCAAACCGGGACAGGGGAATCAGCCCCAGCATTTT. It specifies CASSSKPGQGNQPQHF.

A word on this clonotype: Only one base separates this from a far larger clonotype, so it likely reflects a read error. This rearrangement joins TRBV10-2 to TRBJ2-3; the D is unclear. The germline CDR1 and CDR2 sequences are WSHSY and SAAADI. The CDR3 runs 14 residues. The CDR3 protein is CAMSDGVNTDTQYF. The CDR3 DNA reads as TGTGCCATGAGTGATGGGGTAAACACAGATACGCAGTATTTT.

In its sample, this clonotype was seen once. V is TRBV3-1 and J is TRBJ2-5; either TRBD1 or TRBD2 may supply D (6 bases each). Trimming left V 1 base short and J 4 bases short, with 13 bases between. Germline V gives CDR1 LGHDT, CDR2 YNNKEL (reference sequence). The CDR3 spans 15 residues. CDR3 residues: CASSQGYRGRETQYF. Written as DNA, the CDR3 is TGTGCCAGCAGCCAAGGCTATCGGGGGCGAGAGACCCAGTACTTC.

This clonotype appeared a single time. Here the CDR3 DNA reads TGTGCCAGCAGACCCCCGGGACTTCAGACAGATACGCAGTATTTT. This encodes CASRPPGLQTDTQYF. The chain links TRBV6-2 or TRBV6-3 to TRBJ2-3, with D possibly TRBD2 on 6 matching bases. V was pared by 6 bases and J by 3 bases, with 16 bases between. In germline, CDR1 is MNHEY, CDR2 SVGEGT. CDR3 length: 15 residues.

This clonotype has at least ten counts. Because the CDR3's place on the DNA is in doubt, the DNA is left out and the CDR3 is given as listed by TCRdb. This CDR3 reads CASTSGHLLANTGELFF. The chain employs TRBV19 and TRBJ2-2; the tabulated D call, TRBD1, remains unverified against the DNA. Germline values: CDR1 LNHDA, CDR2 SQIVND (reference sequence). The CDR3 length is 17 residues, termini included.

The J gene is TRBJ1-1, the V gene TRBV6-2 or TRBV6-3; D gene ambiguous. This CDR3 is built from 15 residues. Germline values: CDR1 MNHEY, CDR2 SVGEGT. V was pared by 5 bases and J by 4 bases, with 17 bases between. Here the CDR3 reads CASSEVVVVPTEAFF. The CDR3 coding sequence is TGTGCCAGCAGTGAAGTCGTAGTCGTCCCCACTGAAGCTTTCTTT.

The chain has TRBV9 and TRBJ2-3; 8 bases match TRBD2. The CDR3 is 17 residues long. With V trimmed by 0 bases and J by 4 bases, 10 bases remained unmatched. Germline values: CDR1 SGDLS, CDR2 YYNGEE. The CDR3 here is CASSVEGLAGRADTQYF. CDR3 nucleotides: TGTGCCAGCAGCGTAGAGGGCCTAGCGGGCCGCGCAGATACGCAGTATTTT.

This chain joins TRBV7-2 and TRBJ1-1; D is perhaps TRBD1 (6 bases). Germline V gene lookup returns CDR1 SGHTA and CDR2 FQGNSA. The CDR3 extends over 14 amino acids. V was cut by 6 bases and J by 2 bases, with 13 bases left in between. The CDR3 here is CASRRGTGNTEAFF. As DNA, the CDR3 is TGTGCCAGCAGGAGGGGGACGGGAAACACTGAAGCTTTCTTT.

The chain carries TRBV19 and TRBJ2-2; 9 positions match TRBD2. The CDR3 contains 14 residues. J lost 4 bases, V lost 8 bases, and 5 bases had no gene match. Germline-derived CDR1 and CDR2 are LNHDA and SQIVND (reference sequence). This CDR3 reads CASGGLASTGELFF. The CDR3 DNA sequence: TGTGCCAGTGGCGGACTAGCGAGCACCGGGGAGCTGTTTTTT.

The chain recombines TRBV28 with TRBJ2-2, with TRBD2 matching over 12 bases. V was clipped by 3 bases and J by 0 bases; unmatched bases: 14. The CDR3 extends over 21 amino acids. The V gene's germline CDR1 is MDHEN and CDR2 SYDVKM. CDR3 bases: TGTGCCAGCAGTTTGCCCTTTTCCTGGACTAGCGGGAACGCGAACACCGGGGAGCTGTTTTTT. Protein product: CASSLPFSWTSGNANTGELFF.

This clonotype has at least ten counts. CDR3: CASSFNVRTQGGRNNEQFF. The CDR3, as DNA: TGTGCCAGCAGTTTTAACGTGCGCACACAGGGCGGACGGAACAATGAGCAGTTCTTC. The chain recombines TRBV28 with TRBJ2-1, with D perhaps TRBD1 (6 bases). This CDR3 comprises 19 residues. The V gene's germline CDR1 is MDHEN and CDR2 SYDVKM. V was clipped by 3 bases and J by 5 bases, with 26 bases between them.

This clonotype has at least ten counts. V and J are TRBV28 and TRBJ2-7; D is undetermined. Trimming took 4 bases from V and 5 from J, leaving 12 bases between them. CDR1 is MDHEN and CDR2 is SYDVKM in the germline V gene. This CDR3 is built from 13 residues. This CDR3 reads CASSSGIPNEQYF. CDR3 sequence (DNA): TGTGCCAGCAGTTCCGGCATTCCTAACGAGCAGTACTTC.

This clonotype showed up many times. The rearrangement links TRBV20-1 to TRBJ2-3; TRBD2 matches at 9 bases. The CDR3 spans 14 residues. Germline V gene data show CDR1 as DFQATT and CDR2 as SNEGSKA (reference sequence). V dropped 5 bases and J dropped 8; count of bases not matched to a gene: 11. CDR3 bases: TGCAGTGCTCTGACTAGCGGACCTGAGGGTACGCAGTATTTT. This gives the protein CSALTSGPEGTQYF.

Comments on this clonotype: Since a far larger clone is one base different, this is likely a read error. This rearrangement joins TRBV6-6 to TRBJ1-2; D gene unclear. This CDR3 has 16 residues. Looked up from germline, CDR1 is MNHNY and CDR2 is SVGAGI (reference sequence). The CDR3 sequence is CASSYSDREGNYSYTF. CDR3 coding DNA: TGTGCCAGCAGTTACTCGGACCGCGAAGGCAACTATAGCTACACCTTC.

This clonotype is medium-sized within its sample. The junction does not match germline at one end; this may be a read error. The V and J genes are TRBV5-1 and TRBJ2-3, with 9 bases aligning to TRBD2. The CDR3 length is 13 residues. Germline assignment: CDR1 SGHRS and CDR2 YFSETQ. DNA for the CDR3: TGTGCCAGCTCTAGCGGGGGCACAGATACGCAGTATTTT. Residues: CASSSGGTDTQYF. The full variable domain, its missing parts supplied by reference TRBV5-1 and TRBJ2-3, is KAGVTQTPRYLIKTRGQQVTLSCSPISGHRSVSWYQQTPGQGLQFLFEYFSETQRNKGNFPGRFSGRQFSNSRSEMNVSTLELGDSALYLCASSSGGTDTQYFGPGTRLTVL.

This clonotype was detected many times. In nucleotides, the CDR3 is TGCAGCGGACGGGATTCTGAAGCTTTCTTT. Encoded protein: CSGRDSEAFF. The chain carries TRBV29-1 and TRBJ1-1; no firm D call. Germline-derived CDR1 and CDR2 are SQVTM and ANQGSEA. Trimming pared 7 bases from V and 6 bases from J, leaving 9 bases between. The CDR3 has 10 residues.

In this sample, this clonotype turned up many times. The CDR3 DNA is TGTGCCAGCAGTCCCCAGGGCGTGAACTATGGCTACACCTTC. Translated: CASSPQGVNYGYTF. This chain connects TRBV13 to TRBJ1-2, with a tentative D call TRBD1 (5 bases). CDR1 and CDR2 from the germline V gene are PRHDT and FYEKMQ (reference sequence). Trimming left V 6 bases short and J 2 bases short, with 13 bases between. CDR3 size: 14 residues.

The CDR3 DNA reads TGTGCCACCAGGGAAGGACCGGGACTAGTCGATTGCGAGCAGTACTTC. This sequence encodes CATREGPGLVDCEQYF. This chain joins TRBV24-1 and TRBJ2-7; TRBD2 agrees at 8 bases. Trimming at V came to 7 bases and at J to 6 bases, leaving 16 bases not matched to a gene. CDR1 KGHDR and CDR2 SFDVKD come from the germline V gene. This CDR3 region has 16 residues.

This clonotype showed up many times. The rearrangement uses TRBV29-1 and TRBJ2-3, with 8 bases aligning to TRBD2. Germline-derived CDR1 and CDR2 are SQVTM and ANQGSEA. There are 14 residues in the CDR3. Trimming at V came to 7 bases and at J to 0 bases, leaving 6 bases not matched to a gene. DNA for the CDR3: TGCAGCGGCGGACTAGCCGCTAGCACAGATACGCAGTATTTT. This gives the protein CSGGLAASTDTQYF.

This clonotype was counted only a few times. In DNA form, the CDR3 reads TGCGCCAGCAGCCAGCAAACAGGGAGGGTTGAGCAGTTCTTC. Amino acids: CASSQQTGRVEQFF. The chain is built from TRBV5-1 and TRBJ2-1; D possibly corresponds to TRBD2 (7 bases). This CDR3 spans 14 amino acids. The germline V gene has CDR1 SGHRS and CDR2 YFSETQ. The germline V and J ends were trimmed by 4 bases and 9 bases, with 17 bases remaining between them. The entire variable domain, with the rest obtained from reference TRBV5-1 and TRBJ2-1, is as follows: KAGVTQTPRYLIKTRGQQVTLSCSPISGHRSVSWYQQTPGQGLQFLFEYFSETQRNKGNFPGRFSGRQFSNSRSEMNVSTLELGDSALYLCASSQQTGRVEQFFGPGTRLTVL.

This clonotype was picked up many times. This rearrangement joins TRBV4-1 to TRBJ2-3, with D unresolved. The CDR3 loop spans 13 amino acids. Looked up from germline, CDR1 is MGHRA and CDR2 is YSYEKL. V lost 3 bases to trimming and J lost 4 bases, with 8 bases between them. Here the CDR3 reads CASSHPGPDTQYF. CDR3 nucleotide sequence: TGCGCCAGCAGCCACCCGGGCCCAGATACGCAGTATTTT.